The clone carrying this T cell receptor beta chain showed up just once. A multiplex PCR was run with 60 Vbeta primers and 13 Jbeta primers. The repertoire was sequenced with immunoSEQ multiplex PCR; TCRdb's copy has only in-frame clones and lacks some. Here the sample spans 150,000 to 200,000 clones, 84% being singletons. The data are from a study of cytomegalovirus exposure and HLA in healthy donors. V was trimmed by 0 bases and J by 1 base, leaving 6 bases between them. The CDR3 is 14 residues long. From germline, CDR1 is MNHNY and CDR2 SVGAGI (reference sequence). This clonotype was sampled from a man aged 18-30 years in good health and CMV-seronegative. This rearrangement joins TRBV6-6 to TRBJ1-2, with no clear D. The material sequenced was PBMCs. CDR3 sequence reads: CASSYSGGNYGYTF. The CDR3, as DNA: TGTGCCAGCAGTTACTCTGGAGGTAACTATGGCTACACCTTC.